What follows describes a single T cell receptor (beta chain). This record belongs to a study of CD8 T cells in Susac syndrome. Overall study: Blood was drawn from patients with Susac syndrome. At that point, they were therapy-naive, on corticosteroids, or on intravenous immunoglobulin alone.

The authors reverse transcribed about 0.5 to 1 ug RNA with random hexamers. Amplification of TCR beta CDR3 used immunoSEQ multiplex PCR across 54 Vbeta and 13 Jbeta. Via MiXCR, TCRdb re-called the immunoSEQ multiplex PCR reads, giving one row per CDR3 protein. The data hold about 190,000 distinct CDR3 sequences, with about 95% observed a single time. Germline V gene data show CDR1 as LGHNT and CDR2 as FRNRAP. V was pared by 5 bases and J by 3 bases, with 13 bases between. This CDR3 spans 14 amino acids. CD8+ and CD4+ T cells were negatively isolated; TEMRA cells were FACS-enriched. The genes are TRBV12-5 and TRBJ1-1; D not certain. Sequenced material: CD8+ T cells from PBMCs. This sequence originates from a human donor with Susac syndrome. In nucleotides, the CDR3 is TGTGCTAGTGGTACTGGGTATGTTGACACTGAAGCTTTCTTT. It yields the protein CASGTGYVDTEAFF.